This T cell receptor (beta chain) emerged from a study of shared clonotypes between healthy human individuals. The study enrolled healthy HIV-negative adults without recent acute infections or vaccinations as donors. V lost 2 bases and J lost 2, with 16 bases in between. This CDR3 is built from 17 residues. The germline gives CDR1 LGHNA, CDR2 YSLEER. For each subset, genomic DNA was distributed in equal portions over several immunoSEQ plates. Generated by immunoSEQ multiplex PCR, the TCRdb table keeps only in-frame clones and is missing some. Found here are fewer than 600,000 clones, less than 85% of them singletons; the top ten hold roughly 13%.

The source of this sequence is a middle-aged woman in good health. Some clones in this sample may be carry-over from other donors' samples. This chain joins TRBV4-3 and TRBJ2-1; unclear D gene. Sequenced: PBMCs. The CDR3 protein is CASSQHFEEHPYNEQFF. CDR3 in DNA: TGCGCCAGCAGCCAACACTTCGAGGAGCACCCCTACAATGAGCAGTTCTTC.